Included here is one T cell receptor beta chain sequence, with context. Its specificity is unknown. Trimming stripped 2 bases from V and 5 bases from J, with 16 bases between. Germline assignment: CDR1 DFQATT and CDR2 SNEGSKA (reference sequence). This CDR3 spans 15 amino acids. This specimen belongs to a study of CD8 T cells in Susac syndrome. CD8+ and CD4+ T cells from blood underwent TCR beta sequencing, which was carried out in a high-throughput format. Reverse transcription used roughly 0.45 to 1 ug RNA and random hexamers. Multiplex immunoSEQ PCR targeted 54 Vbeta and 13 Jbeta TCR beta segments. TCRdb reanalysed the immunoSEQ multiplex PCR reads using MiXCR and keeps one entry per CDR3 protein. The sample contains some 180,000 distinct CDR3 sequences, approximately 94% of which appear only once. Study observations and caveats: The relatively small number of individuals in the TCR sequencing and HLA analysis was acknowledged by the study.

This TCR came from a human donor in good health. The J gene is TRBJ2-4, the V gene TRBV20-1, with D tentatively TRBD2 (6 bases). Sequenced material: CD4+ T cells from PBMCs. The CDR3 sequence: CSARPPIGGENIQYF. The CDR3 DNA reads as TGCAGTGCTAGACCTCCTATCGGGGGAGAAAACATTCAGTACTTC.